Listed below are T cell receptor beta chains from one sample, sequenced in a study of blood T cell repertoires in COVID-19. Profiling relied on immunoSEQ multiplex PCR, and the TCRdb table lists in-frame clones only, not all of them. The data contain 100,000 to 150,000 clones, 92% of them seen just once; the ten biggest clones take up roughly 2%. Input material: peripheral blood. The receptor source for this set is a man between 45 and 60 years old with COVID-19, enrolled during active disease. The CDR3 runs from the conserved cysteine through the conserved F or W. Each record gives: J gene, D gene, clone size, V gene, CDR3 DNA, CDR3 protein. A D gene is named only where the DNA matches it firmly. Expanded clones get a size class; other rows say once, few or many, or leave the size out.

TRBJ1-4	NA	NA	TRBV6-5	TGTGCCAGCCATGGGGGACTGGGCCAAAATGAAAAACTGTTTTTT	CASHGGLGQNEKLFF
TRBJ2-1	NA	NA	TRBV5-1	TGCGCCAGCAGCTTGACATCTCTCGATGAGCAGTTCTTC	CASSLTSLDEQFF
TRBJ2-1	NA	NA	TRBV2	TGTGCCAGCAGTTCCCCCATACTCTACAATGAGCAGTTCTTC	CASSSPILYNEQFF
TRBJ1-5	NA	NA	TRBV7-3	TGTGCCAGCAGCCGGGGACTCAATCAGCCCCAGCATTTT	CASSRGLNQPQHF
TRBJ2-1	TRBD2	NA	TRBV5-1	TGCGCCAGCAGCCTTAGGACTAGCGGGAGCGACAATGAGCAGTTCTTC	CASSLRTSGSDNEQFF
TRBJ2-5	TRBD2	NA	TRBV7-3	TGTGCCAGCAGCGAAAACCCAAGACTAGCGGGAAGTAACGAGACCCAGTACTTC	CASSENPRLAGSNETQYF
TRBJ1-5	NA	NA	TRBV19	TGTGCCAGTAGGGGGAGTAGCAATCAGCCCCAGCATTTT	CASRGSSNQPQHF
TRBJ2-5	NA	NA	TRBV15	TGTGCCACCAGCATGCGGGGACAGCAAGAGACCCAGTACTTC	CATSMRGQQETQYF
TRBJ2-3	NA	NA	TRBV5-1	TGCGCCAGCAGCTCGGCCCGCAGGGGAGCGAGCACAGATACGCAGTATTTT	CASSSARRGASTDTQYF
TRBJ2-5	TRBD2	NA	TRBV9	TGTGCCAGCAGCCTAGAGGGACTAGACCAAGAGACCCAGTACTTC	CASSLEGLDQETQYF
TRBJ2-7	NA	NA	TRBV11-2	TGTGCCAGCAGCCGACAATACGAGCAGTACTTC	CASSRQYEQYF
TRBJ2-2	NA	NA	TRBV27	TGTGCCAGCAGTTCATCCGGGACTTATAGCACCGGGGAGCTGTTTTTT	CASSSSGTYSTGELFF
TRBJ2-7	NA	NA	TRBV10-3	TGTGCCATCAGTCCCGCGTTCGGGGGGCTGTACGAGCAGTACTTC	CAISPAFGGLYEQYF
TRBJ2-4	TRBD2	NA	TRBV28	TGTGCCAGCAGTTCACCCTTAGCGGGAGGTATATACATTCAGTACTTC	CASSSPLAGGIYIQYF
TRBJ2-1	TRBD2	NA	TRBV9	TGTGCCAGCAGCGTAGGAGTAGCGGGAGTGCTTGAGCAGTTCTTC	CASSVGVAGVLEQFF
TRBJ1-3	TRBD1	NA	TRBV2	TGTGCCAGCAGTGAGGACAGGGTTGGAAACACCATATATTTT	CASSEDRVGNTIYF
TRBJ1-6	NA	NA	TRBV19	TGTGCCAGTAGCATCCTGAGCTCCTATAATTCACCCCTCCACTTT	CASSILSSYNSPLHF
TRBJ1-2	TRBD1	NA	TRBV7-2	TGTGCCAGCAGCCCGACCGGGACAGCTAACTATGGCTACACCTTC	CASSPTGTANYGYTF
TRBJ2-7	NA	NA	TRBV12-3/TRBV12-4	TGTGCCAGCAGTCCCGACATATCCTACGAGCAGTACTTC	CASSPDISYEQYF
TRBJ1-2	TRBD1	NA	TRBV12-3/TRBV12-4	TGTGCCAGCAGTTTGGGACAGGGGGCGGGCTACACCTTC	CASSLGQGAGYTF
TRBJ1-4	NA	NA	TRBV25-1	TGTGCCAGCAGTGAAGTAGGGGCTAAGGAAAAACTGTTTTTT	CASSEVGAKEKLFF
TRBJ1-5	NA	NA	TRBV2	TGTGCCAGCAGAGGGGGGGTTAGCAATCAGCCCCAGCATTTT	CASRGGVSNQPQHF
TRBJ2-7	NA	NA	TRBV5-4	TGTGCCAGCAGCTTTCCGGGATCCTACGAGCAGTACTTC	CASSFPGSYEQYF
TRBJ1-5	NA	NA	TRBV19	TGTGCCAGTAGTATTATTGGGGGCAGAGACAATCAGCCCCAGCATTTT	CASSIIGGRDNQPQHF
TRBJ2-5	TRBD2	NA	TRBV3-1/TRBV3-2	TGTGCCAGCAGCCAATCAACAAGACTAGCGGGAGTGGAGACCCAGTACTTC	CASSQSTRLAGVETQYF
TRBJ2-7	NA	NA	TRBV19	TGTGCCAGTAGTAAACGGGAACACTTCTACGAGCAGTACTTC	CASSKREHFYEQYF
TRBJ2-7	TRBD1	NA	TRBV6-5	TGTGCCAGCAGACCCGGACAGGGAACCTACGAGCAGTACTTC	CASRPGQGTYEQYF
TRBJ2-3	NA	NA	TRBV7-9	TGTGCTCTTGGGCGCGATCGCACAGATACGCAGTATTTT	CALGRDRTDTQYF
TRBJ2-5	NA	NA	TRBV5-4	TGTGCCAGCAGCTCGCAGGGTGTCGGGGAGACCCAGTACTTC	CASSSQGVGETQYF
TRBJ1-2	TRBD1	NA	TRBV11-2	TGTGCCAGCAGCTCCGACAGGGGCCGTGGCTACACCTTC	CASSSDRGRGYTF
TRBJ2-2	NA	NA	TRBV4-1	TGCGCCAGCAGCCAAGATTATCAGGGGGGTGCACAGGGCGCCACCGGGGAGCTGTTTTTT	CASSQDYQGGAQGATGELFF
TRBJ2-5	TRBD2	NA	TRBV5-1	TGCGCCAGCATCCTCGGGACTAGCGATGGAGAGACCCAGTACTTC	CASILGTSDGETQYF
TRBJ2-3	TRBD2	once	TRBV24-1	TGTGCCACCCAAAAAACAATTTTAGGCGGGAGGGCTTCAGATACGCAGTATTTT	CATQKTILGGRASDTQYF
TRBJ1-2	NA	NA	TRBV12-3/TRBV12-4	TGTGCCAGCAGTTTGGGTAGCAACTATGGCTACACCTTC	CASSLGSNYGYTF
TRBJ2-3	NA	NA	TRBV18	TGTGCCAGCTCACCTACCGGGAGCACAGATACGCAGTATTTT	CASSPTGSTDTQYF
TRBJ1-1	TRBD1	NA	TRBV6-6	TGTGCCTCTTCCAGGGGGCGGAACACTGAAGCTTTCTTT	CASSRGRNTEAFF
TRBJ1-5	NA	few	TRBV28	TGTGCCAGCAGCCTTCATACGGGAAGTGGCAATCAGCCCCAGCATTTT	CASSLHTGSGNQPQHF
TRBJ2-1	NA	NA	TRBV7-2	TGTGCCAGCAGCTGGGGCGATGAGCAGTTCTTC	CASSWGDEQFF
TRBJ2-5	TRBD1	NA	TRBV18	TGTGCCAGCTCACCGGGACAGCAAGAGACCCAGTACTTC	CASSPGQQETQYF
TRBJ2-3	NA	NA	TRBV4-3	TGCGCCAGCAGCCAACTCCGGGACACCACAGATACGCAGTATTTT	CASSQLRDTTDTQYF
TRBJ2-7	NA	NA	TRBV2	TGTGCCAGCTCCGCTACCAGGCAATCCTACGAGCAGTACTTC	CASSATRQSYEQYF
TRBJ1-1	TRBD1	once	TRBV2	TGTGCCAGCAGTGCCGAGACAGGGGGTTTGGCTTTCTTT	CASSAETGGLAFF
TRBJ2-1	TRBD1	NA	TRBV9	TGTGCCAGCAGCTTGACAGGGGAGTCCCGCCTTGAGCAGTTCTTC	CASSLTGESRLEQFF
TRBJ2-3	TRBD1	NA	TRBV6-6	TGTGCCAGCAGTTTCCAGGGGGCGGGAGATACGCAGTATTTT	CASSFQGAGDTQYF
TRBJ2-1	NA	NA	TRBV19	TGTGCCAGTAGTATACCCCAGGTATCCTACAATGAGCAGTTCTTC	CASSIPQVSYNEQFF
TRBJ2-7	TRBD1	NA	TRBV5-1	TGCGCCAGCAGCCTCCGGGACAGGGTGACCTACGAGCAGTACTTC	CASSLRDRVTYEQYF
TRBJ2-3	TRBD1	NA	TRBV7-2	TGTGCCAGCAGCTCGGGACAGGGGAAAGATACGCAGTATTTT	CASSSGQGKDTQYF
TRBJ2-5	NA	NA	TRBV5-1	TGCGCCAGCAGCTTTAGCCCGGGGGAAGAGACCCAGTACTTC	CASSFSPGEETQYF
TRBJ2-3	NA	NA	TRBV13	TGTGCCAGCAGCTTATTTGGGGGGGCAGGAGATACGCAGTATTTT	CASSLFGGAGDTQYF
TRBJ2-7	NA	NA	TRBV11-3	TGTGCCAGCAGCTTGGGCGGGCTAGTCTCAGAGCAGTACTTC	CASSLGGLVSEQYF
TRBJ2-1	TRBD2	NA	TRBV7-9	TGTGCCAGCAGCCTTAGCGGGAGAGCGATATGGAATGAGCAGTTCTTC	CASSLSGRAIWNEQFF
TRBJ1-1	NA	NA	TRBV18	TGTGCCAGCTCACCCGGAGAGAACACTGAAGCTTTCTTT	CASSPGENTEAFF
TRBJ1-4	NA	NA	TRBV30	TGTGCCTGGAGGGGCTCAACTAATGAAAAACTGTTTTTT	CAWRGSTNEKLFF
TRBJ2-6	TRBD1	NA	TRBV18	TGTGCCAGCTCAAAAACAGGGGGCGCGTCTGGGGCCAACGTCCTGACTTTC	CASSKTGGASGANVLTF
TRBJ2-1	NA	NA	TRBV19	TGTGCCAGTAGTAAATCGACGAGGGAGAGATACAATGAGCAGTTCTTC	CASSKSTRERYNEQFF
TRBJ2-5	NA	NA	TRBV5-4	TGTGCCAGCAGCCCCCGACTAGGAGAGACCCAGTACTTC	CASSPRLGETQYF
TRBJ1-2	NA	NA	TRBV10-3	TGTGCCATCAAGTCCAGCGACTATGGCTACACCTTC	CAIKSSDYGYTF
TRBJ2-3	TRBD2	NA	TRBV14	TGTGCCAGCAGCCGAACTAGCGGGGCGTGGGGAGATACGCAGTATTTT	CASSRTSGAWGDTQYF
TRBJ2-1	NA	once	TRBV27	TGTGCCAGCAGTTTGACGGGAACAGCTGAGCAGTTCTTC	CASSLTGTAEQFF
TRBJ2-5	TRBD1	NA	TRBV30	TGTGCCTGGGCCCCTCGACAGGGCGAGACCCAGTACTTC	CAWAPRQGETQYF